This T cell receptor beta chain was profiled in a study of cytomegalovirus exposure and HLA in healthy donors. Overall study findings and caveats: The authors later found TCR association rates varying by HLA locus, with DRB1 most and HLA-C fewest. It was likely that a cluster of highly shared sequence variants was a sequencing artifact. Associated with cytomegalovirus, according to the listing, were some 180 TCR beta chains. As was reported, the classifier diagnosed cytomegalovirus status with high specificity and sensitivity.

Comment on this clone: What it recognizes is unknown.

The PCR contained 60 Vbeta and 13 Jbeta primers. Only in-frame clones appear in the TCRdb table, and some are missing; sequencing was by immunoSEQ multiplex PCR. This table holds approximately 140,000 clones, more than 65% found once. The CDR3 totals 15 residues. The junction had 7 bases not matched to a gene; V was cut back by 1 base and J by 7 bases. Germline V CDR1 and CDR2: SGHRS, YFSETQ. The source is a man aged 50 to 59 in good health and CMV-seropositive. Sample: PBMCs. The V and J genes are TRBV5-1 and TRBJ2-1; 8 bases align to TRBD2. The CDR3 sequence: CASSLNAGGGNEQFF. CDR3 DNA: TGCGCCAGCAGCTTGAATGCGGGAGGAGGGAATGAGCAGTTCTTC.